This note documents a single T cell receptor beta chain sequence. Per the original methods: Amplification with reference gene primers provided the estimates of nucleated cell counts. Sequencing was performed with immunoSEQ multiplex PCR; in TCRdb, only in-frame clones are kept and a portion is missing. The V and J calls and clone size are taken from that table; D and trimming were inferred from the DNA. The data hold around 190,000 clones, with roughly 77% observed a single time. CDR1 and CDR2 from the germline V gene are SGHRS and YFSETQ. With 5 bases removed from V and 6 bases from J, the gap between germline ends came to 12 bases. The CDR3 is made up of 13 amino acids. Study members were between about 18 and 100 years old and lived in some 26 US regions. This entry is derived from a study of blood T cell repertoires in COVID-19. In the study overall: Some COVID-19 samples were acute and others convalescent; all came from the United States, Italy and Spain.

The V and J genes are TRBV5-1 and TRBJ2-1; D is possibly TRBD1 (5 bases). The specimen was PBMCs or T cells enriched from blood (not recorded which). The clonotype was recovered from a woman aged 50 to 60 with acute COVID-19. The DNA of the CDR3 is TGCGCCAGCAGGGTTCAGGGCACCAATGAGCAGTTCTTC. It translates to CASRVQGTNEQFF.